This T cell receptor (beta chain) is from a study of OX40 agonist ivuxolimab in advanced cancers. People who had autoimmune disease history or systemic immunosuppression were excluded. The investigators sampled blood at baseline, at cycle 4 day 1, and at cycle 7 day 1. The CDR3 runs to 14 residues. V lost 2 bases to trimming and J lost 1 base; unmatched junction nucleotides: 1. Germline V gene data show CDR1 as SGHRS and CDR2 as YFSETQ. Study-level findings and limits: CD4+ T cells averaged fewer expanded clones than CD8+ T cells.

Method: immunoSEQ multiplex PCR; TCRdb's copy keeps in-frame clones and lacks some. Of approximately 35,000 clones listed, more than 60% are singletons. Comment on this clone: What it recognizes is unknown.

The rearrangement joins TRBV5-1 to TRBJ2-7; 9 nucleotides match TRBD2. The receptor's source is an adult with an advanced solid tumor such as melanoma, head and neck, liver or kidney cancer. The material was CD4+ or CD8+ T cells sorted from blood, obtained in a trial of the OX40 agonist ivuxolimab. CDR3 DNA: TGCGCCAGCAGCTTCGCGGGGGGGTCCTACGAGCAGTACTTC. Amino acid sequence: CASSFAGGSYEQYF.